This passage covers 20 T cell receptor beta chains from one sample sequenced in a study of tumor and adjacent non-tumor tissue in lung cancer. No cell sorting was done before RNA was extracted from the tissue. Three rounds of nested PCR, following a modified ARM-PCR protocol, produced the TCRbeta library. TCRdb fed the multiplex PCR reads into MiXCR, producing one record per CDR3 protein. The sample includes over 110,000 distinct CDR3 sequences, approximately 66% of them seen just once. The specimen sequenced was lung tumor tissue. These receptors were obtained from a man aged 60 to 69 with small cell lung cancer.

This clonotype was seen a handful of times. V usage is TRBV13 and J usage is TRBJ2-2, with D possibly being TRBD1 (6 bases). Germline assignment: CDR1 PRHDT and CDR2 FYEKMQ (reference sequence). The ends were cut back, 1 base at V and 5 bases at J, with 11 bases in the middle. CDR3 length: 15 amino acids. In DNA form, the CDR3 reads TGTGCCAGCAGCTTAGCAAGGACAGTTACCGGGGAGCTGTTTTTT. It is translated as CASSLARTVTGELFF.

The V call is TRBV20-1, the J call TRBJ2-1; a weak D match, TRBD2 (5 bases). This CDR3 spans 15 amino acids. Germline V gene data show CDR1 as DFQATT and CDR2 as SNEGSKA (reference sequence). Trimming left V 4 bases short and J 8 bases short, with 21 bases between. CDR3 bases: TGCAGTGCTACCCTCGTTAGTCAGCGGCACGATGAGCAGTTCTTC. Translation gives CSATLVSQRHDEQFF.

For the CDR3, the DNA is TGCAGTGCTAGAACTGGCACGGAGAGACTAGCGGACATTAGCACAGATACGCAGTATTTT. Its translation is CSARTGTERLADISTDTQYF. The chain links TRBV20-1 to TRBJ2-3; 9 bases agree with TRBD2. This CDR3 spans 20 amino acids. V trimming: 2 bases; J trimming: 0 bases; junction bases outside the gene matches: 18. Germline V gene lookup returns CDR1 DFQATT and CDR2 SNEGSKA (reference sequence).

Comments on this clonotype: The junction departs from the called germline gene at one end, perhaps through a read error. The gene calls are TRBV6-1 and TRBJ2-5; 9 positions agree with TRBD2. Germline CDR1 is MNHNS and CDR2 is SASEGT. The CDR3 is 15 residues long. This chain's CDR3 is CASSDPSGIHETQYF. The CDR3 region has the DNA TGTGCCAGCAGTGACCCTAGCGGGATCCATGAGACCCAATACTTC.

As regards this clonotype: The missing conserved phenylalanine or tryptophan at the end of this CDR3 makes a read error likely. This rearrangement joins TRBV5-5 to TRBJ1-1; no definite D call. The length of the CDR3 is 13 residues. The ends were cut back, 4 bases at V and 3 bases at J, with 10 bases in the middle. The germline gives CDR1 SGHKS, CDR2 YYEKEE (reference sequence). The CDR3, as DNA: TGTGCCAGCAGCCCGCTTCCAGACACTGAAGCTTTCATT. Its translation is CASSPLPDTEAFI.

Concerning this clonotype: No conserved phenylalanine or tryptophan ends this CDR3, so it is likely a read error. V and J are TRBV6-5 and TRBJ2-5; D not resolved. The CDR3 has 14 amino acids. Trimming took off 0 bases at V and 5 bases at J, with 10 bases between the two ends. The germline V gene encodes CDR1 MNHEY and CDR2 SVGAGI. CDR3 sequence: CASSYSMASETQYL. The CDR3, as DNA: TGTGCCAGCAGTTACTCGATGGCATCGGAGACCCAGTACTTA.

This clonotype was counted a few times. Germline and junction disagree at one end, which may indicate a read error. The V and J genes are TRBV30 and TRBJ1-1; D is ambiguous. This CDR3 is 12 amino acids long. Germline CDR1 GTSNPN, CDR2 SVGIG (reference sequence). The CDR3 DNA follows: TGTGCTTGGAGGATGGACCGCCCTGATACTTTCTTT. Translation gives CAWRMDRPDTFF. Full variable domain (remainder filled in from reference TRBV30 and TRBJ1-1): SQTIHQWPATLVQPVGSPLSLECTVEGTSNPNLYWYRQAAGRGLQLLFYSVGIGQISSEVPQNLSASRPQDRQFILSSKKLLLSDSGFYLCAWRMDRPDTFFGQGTRLTVV.

This rearrangement joins TRBV20-1 to TRBJ1-2, with D unclear. This CDR3 contains 13 residues. Germline CDR1 reads DFQATT; CDR2 reads SNEGSKA (reference sequence). V lost 1 base, J lost 8 bases, and 14 bases lay in between. The CDR3 region has the DNA TGCAGTGCTAGAGTTCCTGCCAATGGCGGCTACACCTTC. Protein product: CSARVPANGGYTF.

The chain has TRBV10-2 and TRBJ1-2; D may be TRBD1 (6 bases). Germline-derived CDR1 and CDR2 are WSHSY and SAAADI. V gave up 4 bases and J gave up 8 bases, with 14 bases separating them. The CDR3 is 13 residues long. The CDR3 loop reads CASSVDSVYGYTF. As DNA, the CDR3 is TGCGCCAGCAGTGTGGACAGCGTTTACGGCTACACCTTC.

Concerning this clonotype itself: Since a much larger clone is just one base distant, this may be a read error. The CDR3 is CSAKTGGGGQSQHF. The CDR3 DNA reads TGCAGTGCCAAGACAGGGGGCGGGGGTCAGTCCCAGCATTTT. The chain uses TRBV20-1 and TRBJ1-5, with 10 bases aligning to TRBD1. CDR3 size: 14 residues. CDR1 is DFQATT and CDR2 is SNEGSKA in the germline V gene (reference sequence).

As concerns this clonotype: A read error may produce the germline difference seen at one junction end. V gene TRBV11-2 combines with J gene TRBJ2-7; D is perhaps TRBD2 (6 bases). TRBJ2-1 explains the end of the DNA better; the J call may be wrong. The CDR3 runs 17 residues. Germline V gene data show CDR1 as SGHAT and CDR2 as FQNNGV. CDR3 sequence (DNA): TGTGCCAGCAGTTTAGGAGGGCGGGTAGTGTCGGCAGCCGAGCAGTTCTTC. Translation: CASSLGGRVVSAAEQFF.

Points on this clonotype: At one end, the junction sequence differs from germline, possibly due to a read error. V usage is TRBV11-2 and J usage is TRBJ2-5; D is uncertain. This CDR3 has 14 residues. Germline values: CDR1 SGHAT, CDR2 FQNNGV. The CDR3 nucleotides read TGTGCCAGCAGCTCACCTCTGGGCGATGAGACCCAGTGCTTC. Its protein is CASSSPLGDETQCF.

Details on this clonotype: Its ends do not fully match the called genes, so a read error is possible. This sequence joins TRBV6-5 and TRBJ2-3; 10 bases line up with TRBD1. This CDR3 is built from 15 residues. Germline values: CDR1 MNHEY, CDR2 SVGAGI. The chain's CDR3 is CASRMTGGNIDTQYF. DNA for the CDR3: TGTGCCAGCAGGATGACAGGGGGCAACATAGATACGCAATATTTT.

About this clonotype itself: Compared with germline, one end of the junction differs, possibly owing to a read error. The chain uses TRBV12-3 or TRBV12-4 and TRBJ2-3; 7 nucleotides agree with TRBD1. The CDR3 covers 15 residues. The CDR3 protein is CVSSLNRGGTDTQYF. As DNA, the CDR3 is TGTGTCAGCAGTTTAAACAGGGGAGGCACAGATACGCAGTATTTT.

This clonotype was seen ten or more times. The V call is TRBV10-2, the J call TRBJ1-6; 9 bases are shared with TRBD1. Trimming cost V 8 bases and J 8 bases; bases outside gene matches: 19. The CDR3 runs 18 residues. The germline V gene has CDR1 WSHSY and CDR2 SAAADI. This CDR3 is CASSLLTPGTGNDSPLHF. The CDR3 DNA sequence: TGCGCCAGCTCTCTACTCACGCCCGGGACAGGGAACGATTCACCCCTCCACTTT.

The chain carries TRBV10-3 and TRBJ1-1; TRBD1 matches at 8 bases. Trimming took 4 bases from V and 1 from J; bases not matched to a gene: 5. CDR1 is ENHRY and CDR2 is SYGVKD in the germline V gene. The CDR3 has 15 amino acids. In DNA form, the CDR3 reads TGTGCCATCAGTGGGGGCGACAGGGGGAACACTGAAGCTTTCTTT. It yields the protein CAISGGDRGNTEAFF.

The V call is TRBV12-3 or TRBV12-4, the J call TRBJ1-1, with TRBD1 identical over 8 bases. This CDR3 is 12 amino acids long. With V trimmed by 5 bases and J by 10 bases, 6 bases remained unmatched. The CDR3 reads CASSRTGSRAFF. In DNA, the CDR3 is TGTGCCAGCAGTCGGACAGGGTCGCGAGCTTTCTTT.

As concerns this clonotype: At one end the junction does not follow the germline gene, possibly because of a read error. The rearrangement uses TRBV20-1 and TRBJ2-7; 7 nucleotides line up with TRBD2. The CDR3 runs 15 residues. The germline V gene has CDR1 DFQATT and CDR2 SNEGSKA (reference sequence). Here the CDR3 DNA reads TGCTGTGCTTCTGACTGGGAGGGGAATACCTACAAGCAGTATTTC. This encodes CCASDWEGNTYKQYF.

At least ten counts were recorded for this clonotype. This may be a read error, as it is one base from a much larger clone. This rearrangement joins TRBV11-2 to TRBJ2-3; possibly TRBD2 for D (5 bases). Trimming shortened V by 0 bases and J by 8 bases, and 15 bases separated the two germline ends. The CDR3 has 15 amino acids. Per germline, CDR1 SGHAT and CDR2 FQNNGV. The CDR3 nucleotides read TGTGCCAGCAGCTTAGAATTAGGGAGAGGAGGTACGCAGTATTTT. Translation: CASSLELGRGGTQYF.

Comments on this clonotype: One end of the junction varies from germline; a read error may be responsible. The chain couples TRBV11-3 to TRBJ2-1; the D is unclear. The CDR3 is 13 residues long. Germline CDR1 is SGHNT and CDR2 is YENEEA. The CDR3 bases are TGCGCCAGCAGCACAAGGAATGAGGATGAACAGTTCTTC. Translated, it gives CASSTRNEDEQFF.